This TCR beta chain came from a study of T cell responses to AZD1222 COVID-19 vaccine. Some clones are missing from TCRdb's copy, which holds only in-frame ones; the method was immunoSEQ multiplex PCR. This sample has under 140,000 clones, with 87% found just once. Study-wide results and limits: Just a handful of people given AZD1222 tested seropositive at baseline.

The CDR3 loop spans 12 amino acids. The V gene lost 9 bases and the J gene lost 4 bases, with 9 bases spanning the gap. Note on this clone: The antigen is unknown.

The TCR originated in an adult in good health. This specimen consisted of peripheral blood, obtained on day 0 of AZD1222 vaccination. The gene calls are TRBV12-3 or TRBV12-4 and TRBJ2-2; D unclear. The CDR3 loop is CASSRTTGELFF. CDR3 DNA sequence: TGTGCCAGTTCGCGGACCACCGGGGAGCTGTTTTTT.